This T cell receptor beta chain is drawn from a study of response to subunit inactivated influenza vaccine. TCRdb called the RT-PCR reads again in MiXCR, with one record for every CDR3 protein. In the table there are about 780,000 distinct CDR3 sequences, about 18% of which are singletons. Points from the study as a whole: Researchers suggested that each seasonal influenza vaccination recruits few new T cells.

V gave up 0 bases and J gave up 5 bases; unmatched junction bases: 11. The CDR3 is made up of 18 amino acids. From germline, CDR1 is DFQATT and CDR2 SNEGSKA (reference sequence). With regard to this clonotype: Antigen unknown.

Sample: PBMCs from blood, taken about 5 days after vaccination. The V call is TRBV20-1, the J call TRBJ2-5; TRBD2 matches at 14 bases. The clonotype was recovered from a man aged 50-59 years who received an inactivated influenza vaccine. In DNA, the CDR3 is TGCAGTGCTAGAGAGGACAGAGGACTAGCGGGAGGTTGGGAGACCCAGTACTTC. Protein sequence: CSAREDRGLAGGWETQYF.